The sequence of this T cell receptor (beta chain) was determined in a study of blood T cells in healthy people across ages. A second about 7 to 11 cycle PCR used barcoded and J-beta primers. A template-switch adaptor with 12 random nucleotides tagged each cDNA molecule. TCRdb passed the 5' RACE reads through MiXCR, listing each CDR3 protein once. The table records over 1,500,000 distinct CDR3 sequences, about 49% of them present only once. This clonotype has only a few counts. The germline CDR1 and CDR2 sequences are SGHTA and FQGNSA. The V end was cut by 3 bases, the J end by 2 bases, with 8 bases between. This CDR3 is built from 13 residues.

The chain employs TRBV7-2 and TRBJ2-7, with unresolved D. Sequencing was carried out using blood. The sequence was collected from a woman aged 40 to 49 in good health. CDR3: CASSFNVAYEQYF. The DNA of the CDR3 is TGTGCCAGCAGCTTCAACGTAGCCTACGAGCAGTACTTC. Full variable domain (outside the CDR3, taken from reference TRBV7-2 and TRBJ2-7): GAGVSQSPSNKVTEKGKDVELRCDPISGHTALYWYRQSLGQGLEFLIYFQGNSAPDKSGLPSDRFSAERTGGSVSTLTIQRTQQEDSAVYLCASSFNVAYEQYFGPGTRLTVT.